The clone carrying this T cell receptor beta chain came up once. The antigen is unknown. The sample is drawn from a study of T-cell memory formation after mild COVID-19. 5'RACE primed from the constant segment yielded TCR alpha and TCR beta cDNA libraries bearing sample barcodes and UMIs. TCRdb processed the 5' RACE reads anew with MiXCR; each CDR3 protein has one entry. This sample has roughly 190,000 distinct CDR3 sequences, with roughly 30% found just once. Study results and caveats: Proof of SARS-CoV-2 specificity was absent for the second-wave clones that crested on day 37.

The CDR3 is made up of 18 amino acids. The receptor was isolated from an adult woman who had mild COVID-19 (a few samples of this study predate the infection). Cell type and time point are not known. Sequencing was carried out using PBMCs or a T cell subset sorted from them (not recorded which). The rearrangement links TRBV12-2 to TRBJ2-3; TRBD2, the table's D call, lacks a check against the DNA. TRBV12-2 is marked as a pseudogene. The chain's CDR3 is CASRNTRLAGGPTDTQYF. In DNA form, the CDR3 reads TGTGCAAGTCGCAACACTCGACTAGCGGGAGGGCCCACAGATACGCAGTATTTT.